This TCR beta chain was identified during a study of blood T cell repertoires in COVID-19 (dated by TCRdb to about 2020). Background for the entire study: Collaborator samples came from the United States, Italy and Spain and covered acute and convalescent phases of COVID-19. The prospective study material was composed of cDNA or gDNA derived from T cells, B-cell-depleted T cells, or PBMCs. Deeply sampled blood TCRbeta repertoires from subjects exposed to, actively infected with, or recovered from COVID-19 were included in the dataset. The repertoires were released in a freely available public database meant as a resource for research on the immune response to SARS-CoV-2. The samples were drawn from the first 160 participants of the ongoing ImmuneRACE study and from about 1,200 subjects provided by 6 global collaborators. Sample metadata almost always included a de-identified subject ID, COVID-19 status, age in years and sex. Where available, HLA class I and class II types were obtained from metadata supplied by the sample provider rather than from assay-based typing.

General findings and caveats noted by the study authors: The quantity of clinical and demographic metadata differed by source and by participant and was supplied without curation.

The CDR3 spans 15 residues, from the cysteine through the phenylalanine. Of the read, only the CDR3 DNA is kept; its 45 bases are in frame from base 1. Compared with germline, V lacks 5 bases and J lacks 4 bases; bases without a gene match: 7. The germline V gene specifies MGHDK as CDR1 and SYGVNS as CDR2. The immunoSEQ Assay, a bias-controlled multiplex PCR, was used to amplify TCRbeta CDR3 regions from genomic DNA. In the original analysis: The number of nucleated cells in each sample was estimated by amplification of reference gene primers within the assay. To quantify the absolute abundance of each unique TCRbeta CDR3 rearrangement, sequence reads were collapsed and filtered. For each sample, productive Simpson clonality was calculated by taking the square root of Simpson's diversity index across productive rearrangements. In TCRdb, the immuneACCESS table is reduced to in-frame sequences with V and J assigned. These tables do not hold every clone; where another copy was compared, an unresolved V gene accounts for under half, and the others remain unexplained. D and trimming were read from the DNA, whereas the V and J calls and clone size are those reported in that table. Counted in this sample were 87,000 or so clones; approximately 88% of them appeared once. The ten most abundant clones make up around 10% of the sample.

The collaborating institutions used their own protocols to collect whole blood in K2EDTA tubes. For TCRbeta analysis, collaborators shipped samples in one of three forms: frozen whole blood, isolated PBMCs, or DNA extracted from either of those sample types. Remarks on this clone: The antigen it recognizes is unknown. No base-level quality is on record; no much larger clone is a single base apart.

In this chain, TRBV25-1 is recombined with TRBJ1-4; TRBD1 fits 7 bases in the junction. This receptor was identified in a man aged 80 or over with acute or convalescent COVID-19. The sequenced sample consisted of peripheral blood. This receptor has the CDR3 CASSFYRDSNEKLFF. In nucleotides, the sequence is TGTGCCAGCAGTTTTTACCGGGACAGTAATGAAAAACTGTTTTTT.